The rows below give T cell receptor beta chains drawn from one sample of a study of blood T cell repertoires in COVID-19. The repertoire was sequenced with immunoSEQ multiplex PCR; TCRdb's copy has only in-frame clones and lacks some. The table records about 210,000 clones, around 90% of them present only once. The sequenced material came from PBMCs or T cells enriched from blood (not recorded which). All receptors derive from a man younger than 40 in a cohort exposed to, infected with or recovered from COVID-19 (not recorded which). CDR3s include the opening cysteine and the closing phenylalanine or tryptophan. Each record gives: clone size, V gene, D gene, J gene, CDR3 protein, CDR3 DNA. A D gene is named only where the DNA matches it firmly. Rows give clone size only sometimes, using once, few, many, or a class for an expanded clone.

size: once
V: TRBV5-5
D: TRBD1
J: TRBJ1-5
CDR3: CASSRYGTGDEQPQHF
DNA: TGTGCCAGCAGCCGATACGGGACAGGGGATGAGCAGCCCCAGCATTTT

size: .
V: TRBV7-9
D: .
J: TRBJ2-1
CDR3: CASSLEGGQLNEQFF
DNA: TGTGCCAGCAGCCTAGAAGGGGGACAACTCAATGAGCAGTTCTTC

size: .
V: TRBV11-2
D: TRBD1
J: TRBJ1-2
CDR3: CASGTGYGYTF
DNA: TGTGCCAGCGGGACAGGGTATGGCTACACCTTC

size: .
V: TRBV7-9
D: .
J: TRBJ2-3
CDR3: CASRHRATERDTQYF
DNA: TGTGCCAGCAGACACCGGGCGACGGAGCGGGATACGCAGTATTTT

size: .
V: TRBV7-2
D: .
J: TRBJ2-1
CDR3: CASSPLRGAAYNEQFF
DNA: TGTGCCAGCAGCCCCCTCCGGGGAGCCGCTTACAATGAGCAGTTCTTC

size: .
V: TRBV7-2
D: .
J: TRBJ2-7
CDR3: CASSPGGSGAYEQYF
DNA: TGTGCCAGCAGCCCCGGGGGTAGCGGCGCCTACGAGCAGTACTTC

size: few
V: TRBV11-3
D: TRBD2
J: TRBJ2-1
CDR3: CASSSPGLAGVNEQFF
DNA: TGTGCCAGCAGCTCCCCGGGACTAGCGGGAGTCAATGAGCAGTTCTTC

size: .
V: TRBV7-6
D: TRBD2
J: TRBJ2-7
CDR3: CASSLVREGSRSYEQYF
DNA: TGTGCCAGCAGCTTAGTGCGGGAGGGCTCTAGGAGCTACGAGCAGTACTTC

size: once
V: TRBV2
D: TRBD1
J: TRBJ1-1
CDR3: CASSPPGQLLGAFF
DNA: TGTGCCAGCAGTCCACCGGGACAGCTTTTGGGGGCTTTCTTT

size: .
V: TRBV9
D: .
J: TRBJ1-4
CDR3: CASGPWGLGEKLFF
DNA: TGTGCCAGCGGACCCTGGGGGCTGGGTGAAAAACTGTTTTTT

size: .
V: TRBV3-1/TRBV3-2
D: TRBD1
J: TRBJ1-1
CDR3: CASSPRDRNTEAFF
DNA: TGTGCCAGCAGCCCCCGGGACAGAAACACTGAAGCTTTCTTT

size: .
V: TRBV7-7
D: TRBD1
J: TRBJ2-5
CDR3: CASSSGQVGQETQYF
DNA: TGTGCTAGCAGCTCGGGACAGGTCGGCCAAGAGACCCAGTACTTC

size: .
V: TRBV14
D: TRBD1
J: TRBJ2-7
CDR3: CASSQDWGQWTEQYF
DNA: TGTGCCAGCAGCCAAGACTGGGGACAGTGGACCGAGCAGTACTTC

size: .
V: TRBV23-1
D: .
J: TRBJ2-1
CDR3: CASSQSGSSRDNEQFF
DNA: TGCGCCAGCAGTCAATCGGGCAGTAGCAGGGACAATGAGCAGTTCTTC

size: .
V: TRBV19
D: TRBD2
J: TRBJ2-3
CDR3: CASSIRTGGLAGGADTQYF
DNA: TGTGCCAGTAGTATTCGCACGGGAGGACTAGCGGGAGGTGCAGATACGCAGTATTTT

size: .
V: TRBV7-2
D: TRBD2
J: TRBJ2-5
CDR3: CASSHRAGGETQYF
DNA: TGTGCCAGCAGCCATAGAGCGGGAGGAGAGACCCAGTACTTC

size: .
V: TRBV7-9
D: .
J: TRBJ2-5
CDR3: CASSLVLGTQETQYF
DNA: TGTGCCAGTAGCTTAGTTTTGGGGACACAAGAGACCCAGTACTTC

size: .
V: TRBV6-5
D: TRBD1
J: TRBJ2-7
CDR3: CASTKGTAYYEQYF
DNA: TGTGCCAGCACCAAAGGGACAGCTTATTACGAGCAGTACTTC

size: .
V: TRBV19
D: TRBD2
J: TRBJ2-3
CDR3: CASSLSTSGADTQYF
DNA: TGTGCCAGTAGCCTATCGACTAGCGGCGCAGATACGCAGTATTTT

size: .
V: TRBV11-3
D: TRBD1
J: TRBJ2-1
CDR3: CASSRPGQGYNEQFF
DNA: TGTGCCAGCAGTCGACCGGGACAGGGGTACAATGAGCAGTTCTTC

size: .
V: TRBV24-1
D: .
J: TRBJ2-3
CDR3: CATSDLYGDTQYF
DNA: TGTGCCACCAGTGATTTGTACGGGGATACGCAGTATTTT

size: .
V: TRBV2
D: .
J: TRBJ2-1
CDR3: CASSETSLGYNEQFF
DNA: TGTGCCAGCAGTGAAACTTCCCTAGGCTACAATGAGCAGTTCTTC

size: .
V: TRBV7-9
D: TRBD2
J: TRBJ2-5
CDR3: CASSLWKWRPSGKETQYF
DNA: TGTGCCAGCAGCCTCTGGAAGTGGCGTCCTAGCGGGAAAGAGACCCAGTACTTC

size: .
V: TRBV24-1
D: TRBD1
J: TRBJ2-5
CDR3: CATSGAGTEETQYF
DNA: TGTGCCACCAGTGGGGCCGGGACAGAAGAGACCCAGTACTTC

size: .
V: TRBV3-1/TRBV3-2
D: .
J: TRBJ1-6
CDR3: CASSQESGASSYNSPLHF
DNA: TGTGCCAGCAGCCAAGAAAGTGGGGCCAGCTCCTATAATTCACCCCTCCACTTT

size: .
V: TRBV10-1
D: .
J: TRBJ1-1
CDR3: CASRHQPMNTEAFF
DNA: TGCGCCAGCAGACACCAACCCATGAACACTGAAGCTTTCTTT